The TCR beta chain under discussion was sequenced for a study of sequential checkpoint blockade in melanoma. The overall study: Patients were randomized 1:1 to nivolumab-then-ipilimumab or ipilimumab-then-nivolumab first-line. Each arm's sequence ended with maintenance nivolumab.

V gave up 7 bases and J gave up 3 bases; unmatched junction bases: 5. This CDR3 spans 14 amino acids. From germline, CDR1 is MDHEN and CDR2 SYDVKM. Treatment: randomized to nivolumab then ipilimumab (arm A) or the reverse (arm B). No patient had prior DNA-damaging chemotherapy. Sorted cells were live CD3+CD8+, lacking CD19 and CD56, from PBMCs. The data were produced by immunoSEQ multiplex PCR, yet TCRdb's version contains in-frame clones alone and is incomplete. The repertoire has 25,000 to 35,000 clones, about 83% of them found once; the top ten carry 17%. Sequences were derived from CD8+ T cells sorted from blood (inferred from file names), sampled from a patient given nivolumab and ipilimumab in sequence. The receptor's source is a human donor with melanoma. V gene TRBV28 combines with J gene TRBJ2-3; the match to TRBD1 covers 9 bases. CDR3 coding DNA: TGTGCCAGCATCGGGACAGGGTATACAGATACGCAGTATTTT. Its translation is CASIGTGYTDTQYF.